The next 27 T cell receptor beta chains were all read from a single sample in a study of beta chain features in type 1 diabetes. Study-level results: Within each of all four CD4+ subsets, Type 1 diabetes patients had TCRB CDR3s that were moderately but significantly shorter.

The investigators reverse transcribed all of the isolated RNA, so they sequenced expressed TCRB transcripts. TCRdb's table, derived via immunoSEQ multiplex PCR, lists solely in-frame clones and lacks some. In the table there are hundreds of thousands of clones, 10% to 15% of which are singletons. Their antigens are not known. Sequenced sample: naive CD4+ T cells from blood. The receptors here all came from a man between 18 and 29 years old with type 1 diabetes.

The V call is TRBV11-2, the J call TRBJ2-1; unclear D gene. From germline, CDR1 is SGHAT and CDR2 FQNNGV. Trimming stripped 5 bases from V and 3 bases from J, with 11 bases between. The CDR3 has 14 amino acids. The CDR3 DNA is TGTGCCAGCAGCCAAAACGACCTCTACAATGAGCAGTTCTTC. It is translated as CASSQNDLYNEQFF. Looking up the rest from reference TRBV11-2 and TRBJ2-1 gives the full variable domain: EAGVAQSPRYKIIEKRQSVAFWCNPISGHATLYWYQQILGQGPKLLIQFQNNGVVDDSQLPKDRFSAERLKGVDSTLKIQPAKLEDSAVYLCASSQNDLYNEQFFGPGTRLTVL.

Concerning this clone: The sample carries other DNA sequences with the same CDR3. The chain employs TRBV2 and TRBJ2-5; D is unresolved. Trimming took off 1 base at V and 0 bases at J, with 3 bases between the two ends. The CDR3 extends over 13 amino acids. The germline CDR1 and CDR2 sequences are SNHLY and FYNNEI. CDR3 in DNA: TGTGCCAGCAGTGAAGTGTACCAAGAGACCCAGTACTTC. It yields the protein CASSEVYQETQYF.

The CDR3: CASTPLGQVAIGYTF. The CDR3 coding sequence is TGTGCCAGCACCCCCCTCGGGCAAGTGGCGATAGGCTACACCTTC. The rearrangement uses TRBV5-6 and TRBJ1-2; D is unclear. The CDR3 has 15 amino acids. The germline V gene encodes CDR1 SGHDT and CDR2 YYEEEE. The V end lost 6 bases, the J end lost 8 bases, and 23 bases lay between the germline ends. The variable domain in full, with the rest retrieved from reference TRBV5-6 and TRBJ1-2, is DAGVTQSPTHLIKTRGQQVTLRCSPKSGHDTVSWYQQALGQGPQFIFQYYEEEERQRGNFPDRFSGHQFPNYSSELNVNALLLGDSALYLCASTPLGQVAIGYTFGSGTRLTVV.

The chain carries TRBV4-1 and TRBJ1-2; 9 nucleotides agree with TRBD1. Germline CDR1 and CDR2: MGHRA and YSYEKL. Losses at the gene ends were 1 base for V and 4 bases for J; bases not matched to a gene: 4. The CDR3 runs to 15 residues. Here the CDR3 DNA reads TGCGCCAGCAGCCAAGCTCCGACAGGGGGCTATGGCTACACCTTC. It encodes CASSQAPTGGYGYTF.

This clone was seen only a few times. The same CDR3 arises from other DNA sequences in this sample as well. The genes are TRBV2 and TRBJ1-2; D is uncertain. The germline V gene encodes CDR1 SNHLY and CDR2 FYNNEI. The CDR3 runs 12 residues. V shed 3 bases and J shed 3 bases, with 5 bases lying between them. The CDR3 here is CASSERDYGYTF. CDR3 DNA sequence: TGTGCCAGCAGTGAGCGGGACTATGGCTACACCTTC. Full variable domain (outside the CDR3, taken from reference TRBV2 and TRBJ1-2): EPEVTQTPSHQVTQMGQEVILRCVPISNHLYFYWYRQILGQKVEFLVSFYNNEISEKSEIFDDQFSVERPDGSNFTLKIRSTKLEDSAMYFCASSERDYGYTFGSGTRLTVV.

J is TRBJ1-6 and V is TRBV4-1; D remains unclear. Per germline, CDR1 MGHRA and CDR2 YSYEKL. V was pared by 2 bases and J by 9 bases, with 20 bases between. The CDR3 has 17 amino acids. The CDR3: CASSQKWVRGEASPLHF. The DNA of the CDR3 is TGCGCCAGCAGCCAAAAGTGGGTTCGCGGGGAGGCTTCACCCCTCCACTTT.

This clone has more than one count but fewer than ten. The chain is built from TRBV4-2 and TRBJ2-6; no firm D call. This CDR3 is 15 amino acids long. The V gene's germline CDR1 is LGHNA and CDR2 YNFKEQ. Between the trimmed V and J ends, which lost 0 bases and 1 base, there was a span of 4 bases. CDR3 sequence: CASSQDSSGANVLTF. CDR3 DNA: TGTGCCAGCAGCCAAGACAGTTCTGGGGCCAACGTCCTGACTTTC.

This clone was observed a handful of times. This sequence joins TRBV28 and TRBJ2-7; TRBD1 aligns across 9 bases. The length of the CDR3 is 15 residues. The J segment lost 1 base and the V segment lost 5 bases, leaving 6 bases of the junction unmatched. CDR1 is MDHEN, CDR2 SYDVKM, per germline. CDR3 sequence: CASSPGQGRSYEQYF. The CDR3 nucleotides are TGTGCCAGCAGTCCCGGACAGGGGCGGTCCTACGAGCAGTACTTC.

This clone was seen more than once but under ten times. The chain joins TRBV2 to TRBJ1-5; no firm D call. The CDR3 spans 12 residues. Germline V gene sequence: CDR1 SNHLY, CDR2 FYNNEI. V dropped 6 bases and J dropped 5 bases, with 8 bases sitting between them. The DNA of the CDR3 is TGTGCCAGCAGCCAAATAGATCAGCCCCAGCATTTT. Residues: CASSQIDQPQHF.

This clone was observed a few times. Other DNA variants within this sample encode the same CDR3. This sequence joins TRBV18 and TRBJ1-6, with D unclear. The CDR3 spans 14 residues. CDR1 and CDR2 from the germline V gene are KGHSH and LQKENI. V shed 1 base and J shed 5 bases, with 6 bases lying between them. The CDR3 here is CASSPRADNSPLHF. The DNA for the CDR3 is TGTGCCAGCTCACCACGGGCAGATAATTCACCCCTCCACTTT.

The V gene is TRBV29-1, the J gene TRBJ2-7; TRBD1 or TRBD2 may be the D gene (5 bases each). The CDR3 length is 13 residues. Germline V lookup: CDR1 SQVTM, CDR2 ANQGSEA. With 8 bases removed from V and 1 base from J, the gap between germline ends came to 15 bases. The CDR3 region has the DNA TGCAGCTCTCGAGGGTCAGGGTCCTACGAGCAGTACTTC. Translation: CSSRGSGSYEQYF.

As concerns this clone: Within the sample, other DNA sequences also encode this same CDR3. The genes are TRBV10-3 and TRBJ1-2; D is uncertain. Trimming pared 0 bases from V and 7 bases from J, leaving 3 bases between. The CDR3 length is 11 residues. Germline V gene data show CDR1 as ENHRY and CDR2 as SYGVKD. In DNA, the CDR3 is TGTGCCATCAGTGAGTCGGGTGGCTACACCTTC. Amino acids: CAISESGGYTF.

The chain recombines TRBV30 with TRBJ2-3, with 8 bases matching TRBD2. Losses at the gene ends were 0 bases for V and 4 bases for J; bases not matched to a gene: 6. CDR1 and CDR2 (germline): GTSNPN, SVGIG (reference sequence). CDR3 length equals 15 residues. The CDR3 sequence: CAWSVHWRGADTQYF. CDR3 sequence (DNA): TGTGCCTGGAGTGTACATTGGCGGGGGGCAGATACGCAGTATTTT.

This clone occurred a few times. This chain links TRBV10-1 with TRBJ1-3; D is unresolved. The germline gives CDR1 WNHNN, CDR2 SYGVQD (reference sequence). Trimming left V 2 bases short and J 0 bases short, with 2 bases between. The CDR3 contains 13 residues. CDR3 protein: CASSESSGNTIYF. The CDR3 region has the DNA TGCGCCAGCAGTGAGAGCTCTGGAAACACCATATATTTT.

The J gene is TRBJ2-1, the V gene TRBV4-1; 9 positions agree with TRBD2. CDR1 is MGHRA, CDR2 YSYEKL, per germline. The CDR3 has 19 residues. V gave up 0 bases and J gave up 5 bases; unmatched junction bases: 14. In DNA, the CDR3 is TGCGCCAGCAGCCAAGATGGGGCTAGCGGGGCCCCTTTAGACAATGAGCAGTTCTTC. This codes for CASSQDGASGAPLDNEQFF.

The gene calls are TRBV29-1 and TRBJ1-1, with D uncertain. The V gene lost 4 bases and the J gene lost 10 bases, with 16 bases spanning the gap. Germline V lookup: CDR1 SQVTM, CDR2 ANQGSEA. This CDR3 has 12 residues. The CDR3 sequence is CSVASPGVGAFF. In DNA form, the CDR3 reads TGCAGCGTTGCATCCCCCGGGGTTGGAGCTTTCTTT.

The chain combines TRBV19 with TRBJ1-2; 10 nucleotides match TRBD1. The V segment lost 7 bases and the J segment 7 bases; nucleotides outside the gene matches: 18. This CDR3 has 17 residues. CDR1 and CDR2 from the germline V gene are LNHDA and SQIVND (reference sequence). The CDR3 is CASTPPGQGRREGGYTF. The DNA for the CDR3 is TGTGCCAGTACCCCTCCGGGACAGGGGAGAAGAGAGGGTGGCTACACCTTC.

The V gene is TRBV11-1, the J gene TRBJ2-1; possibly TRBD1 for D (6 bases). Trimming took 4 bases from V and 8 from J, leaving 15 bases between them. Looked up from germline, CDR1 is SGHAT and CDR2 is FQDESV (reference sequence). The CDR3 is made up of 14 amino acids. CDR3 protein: CASSSQGLVDEQFF. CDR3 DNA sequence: TGTGCCAGCAGCTCCCAGGGGCTGGTCGATGAGCAGTTCTTC.

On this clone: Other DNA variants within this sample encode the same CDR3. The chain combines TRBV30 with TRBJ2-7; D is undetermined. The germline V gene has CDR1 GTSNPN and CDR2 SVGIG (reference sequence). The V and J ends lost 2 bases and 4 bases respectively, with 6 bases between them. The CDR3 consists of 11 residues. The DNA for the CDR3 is TGTGCCTGGAGTCATAATTACGAGCAGTACTTC. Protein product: CAWSHNYEQYF.

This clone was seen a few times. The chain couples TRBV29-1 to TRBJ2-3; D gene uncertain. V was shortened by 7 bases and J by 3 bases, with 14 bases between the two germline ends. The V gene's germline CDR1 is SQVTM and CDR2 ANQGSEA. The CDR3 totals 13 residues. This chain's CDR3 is CSATWDRTDTQYF. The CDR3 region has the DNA TGCAGCGCGACGTGGGATAGAACAGATACGCAGTATTTT.

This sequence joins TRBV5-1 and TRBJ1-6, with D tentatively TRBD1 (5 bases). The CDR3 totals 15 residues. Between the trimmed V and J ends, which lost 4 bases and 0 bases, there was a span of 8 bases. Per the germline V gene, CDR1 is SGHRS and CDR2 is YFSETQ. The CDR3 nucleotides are TGCGCCAGCAGCACCGACAGCTCCTATAATTCACCCCTCCACTTT. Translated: CASSTDSSYNSPLHF.

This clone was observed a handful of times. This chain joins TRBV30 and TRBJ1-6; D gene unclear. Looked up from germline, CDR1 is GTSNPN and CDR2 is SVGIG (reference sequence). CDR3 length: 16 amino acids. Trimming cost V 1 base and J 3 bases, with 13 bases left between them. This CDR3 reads CAWSAEGYYYNSPLHF. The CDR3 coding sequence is TGTGCCTGGAGTGCAGAAGGGTACTACTATAATTCACCCCTCCACTTT.

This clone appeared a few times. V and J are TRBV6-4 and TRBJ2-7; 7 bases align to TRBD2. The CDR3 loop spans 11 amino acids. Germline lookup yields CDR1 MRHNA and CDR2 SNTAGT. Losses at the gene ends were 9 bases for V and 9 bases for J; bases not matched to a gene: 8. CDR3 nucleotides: TGTGCCAGTGGGTACGGGGGGATGCAGTACTTC. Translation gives CASGYGGMQYF.

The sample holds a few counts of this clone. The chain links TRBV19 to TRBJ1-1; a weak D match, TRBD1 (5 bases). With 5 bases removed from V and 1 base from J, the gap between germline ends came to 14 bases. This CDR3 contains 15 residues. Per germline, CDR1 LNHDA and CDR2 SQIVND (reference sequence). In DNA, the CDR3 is TGTGCCAGTAGTTCCTGGGACTCAGCGAACACTGAAGCTTTCTTT. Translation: CASSSWDSANTEAFF.

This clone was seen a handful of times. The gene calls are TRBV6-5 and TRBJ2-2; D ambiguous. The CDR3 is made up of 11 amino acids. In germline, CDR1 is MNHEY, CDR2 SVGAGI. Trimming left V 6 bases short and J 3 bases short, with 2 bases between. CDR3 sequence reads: CASRDTGELFF. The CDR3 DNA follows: TGTGCCAGCAGAGACACCGGGGAGCTGTTTTTT.

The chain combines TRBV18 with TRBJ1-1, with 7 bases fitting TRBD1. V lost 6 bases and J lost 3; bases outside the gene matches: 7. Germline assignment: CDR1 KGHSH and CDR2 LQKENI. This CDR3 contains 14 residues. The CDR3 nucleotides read TGTGCCAGCTCCACAGGGGAAGGGGACACTGAAGCTTTCTTT. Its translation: CASSTGEGDTEAFF.

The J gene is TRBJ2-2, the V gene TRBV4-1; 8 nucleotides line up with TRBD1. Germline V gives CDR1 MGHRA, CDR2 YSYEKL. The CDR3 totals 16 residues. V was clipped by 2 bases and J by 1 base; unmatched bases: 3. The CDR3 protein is CASSQTGTGNTGELFF. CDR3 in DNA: TGCGCCAGCAGCCAAACCGGGACAGGGAACACCGGGGAGCTGTTTTTT.